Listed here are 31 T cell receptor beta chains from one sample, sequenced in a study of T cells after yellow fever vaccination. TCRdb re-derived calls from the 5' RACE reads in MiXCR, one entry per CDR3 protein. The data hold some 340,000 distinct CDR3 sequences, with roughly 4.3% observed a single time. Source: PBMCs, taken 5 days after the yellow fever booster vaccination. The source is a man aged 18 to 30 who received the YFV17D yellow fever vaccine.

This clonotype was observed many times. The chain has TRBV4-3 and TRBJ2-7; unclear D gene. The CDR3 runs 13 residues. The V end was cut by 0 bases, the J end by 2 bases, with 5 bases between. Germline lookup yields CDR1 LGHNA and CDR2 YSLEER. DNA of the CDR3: TGCGCCAGCAGCCAAGATTTAGCCTACGAGCAGTACTTC. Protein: CASSQDLAYEQYF.

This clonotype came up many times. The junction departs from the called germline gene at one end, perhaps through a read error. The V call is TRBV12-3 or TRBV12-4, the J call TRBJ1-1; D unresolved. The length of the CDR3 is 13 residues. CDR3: CASSFTENTEAFF. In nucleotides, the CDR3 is TGCGCCAGCAGCTTCACAGAGAACACTGAAGCTTTCTTT.

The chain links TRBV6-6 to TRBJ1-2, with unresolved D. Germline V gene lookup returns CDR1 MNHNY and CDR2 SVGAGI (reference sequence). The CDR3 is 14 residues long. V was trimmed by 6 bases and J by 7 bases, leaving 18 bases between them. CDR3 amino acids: CASSWPMQLGGYTF. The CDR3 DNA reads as TGTGCCAGCAGCTGGCCTATGCAGCTCGGTGGCTACACCTTC.

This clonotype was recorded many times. The DNA for the CDR3 is TGTGCCAGCAGCCCTGGGGGGTCGGTGAATTCACCCCTCCACTTT. Protein sequence: CASSPGGSVNSPLHF. The rearrangement uses TRBV12-3 or TRBV12-4 and TRBJ1-6, with D possibly TRBD1 on 5 matching bases. The CDR3 extends over 15 amino acids. Trimming removed 6 bases from V and 7 bases from J, with 16 bases in between.

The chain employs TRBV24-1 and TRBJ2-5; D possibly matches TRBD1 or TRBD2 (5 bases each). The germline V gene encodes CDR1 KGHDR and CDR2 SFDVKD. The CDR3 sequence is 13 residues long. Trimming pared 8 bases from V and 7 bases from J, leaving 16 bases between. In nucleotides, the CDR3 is TGTGCCACCATAACAGCTTCTGGGGGGACCCAGTACTTC. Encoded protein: CATITASGGTQYF.

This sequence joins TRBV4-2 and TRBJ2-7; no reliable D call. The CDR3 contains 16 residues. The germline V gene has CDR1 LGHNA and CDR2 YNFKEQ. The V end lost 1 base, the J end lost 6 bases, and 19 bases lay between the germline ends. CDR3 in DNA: TGTGCCAGCAGCCAAGTGGCGGACGTCAGGTTCTTCGAGCAGTACTTC. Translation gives CASSQVADVRFFEQYF.

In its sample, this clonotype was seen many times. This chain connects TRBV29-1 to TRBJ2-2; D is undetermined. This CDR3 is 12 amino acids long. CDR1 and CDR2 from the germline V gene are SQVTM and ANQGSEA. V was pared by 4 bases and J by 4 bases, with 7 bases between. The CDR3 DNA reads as TGCAGCGTTGTGCGGACCACCGGGGAGCTGTTTTTT. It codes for CSVVRTTGELFF.

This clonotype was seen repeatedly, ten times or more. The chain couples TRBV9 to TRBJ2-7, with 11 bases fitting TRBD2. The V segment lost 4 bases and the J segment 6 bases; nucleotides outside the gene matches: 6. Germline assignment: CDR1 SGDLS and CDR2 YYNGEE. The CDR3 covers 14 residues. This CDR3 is CASSIHGTSGEQYF. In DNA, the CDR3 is TGTGCCAGCAGCATCCACGGGACTAGCGGCGAGCAGTACTTC.

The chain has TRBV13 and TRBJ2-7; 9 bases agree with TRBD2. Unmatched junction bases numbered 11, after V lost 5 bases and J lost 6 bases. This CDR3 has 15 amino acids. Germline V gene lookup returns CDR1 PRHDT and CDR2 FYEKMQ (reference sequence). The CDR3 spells CASSPSTAGGLEQYF. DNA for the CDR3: TGTGCCAGCAGCCCCTCCACGGCGGGGGGGCTCGAGCAGTACTTC.

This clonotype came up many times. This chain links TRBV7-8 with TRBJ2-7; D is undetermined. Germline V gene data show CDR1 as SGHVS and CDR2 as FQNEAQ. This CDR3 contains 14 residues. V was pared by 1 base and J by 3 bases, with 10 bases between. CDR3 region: CASSLVGTDYEQYF. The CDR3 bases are TGTGCCAGCAGCTTAGTCGGAACAGACTACGAGCAGTACTTC.

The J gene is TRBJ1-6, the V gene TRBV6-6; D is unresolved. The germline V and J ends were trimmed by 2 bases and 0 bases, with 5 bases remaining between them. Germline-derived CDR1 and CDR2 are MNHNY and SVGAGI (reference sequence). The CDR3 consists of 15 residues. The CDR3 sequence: CASSYASSYNSPLHF. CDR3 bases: TGTGCCAGCAGTTACGCGAGCTCCTATAATTCACCCCTCCACTTT.

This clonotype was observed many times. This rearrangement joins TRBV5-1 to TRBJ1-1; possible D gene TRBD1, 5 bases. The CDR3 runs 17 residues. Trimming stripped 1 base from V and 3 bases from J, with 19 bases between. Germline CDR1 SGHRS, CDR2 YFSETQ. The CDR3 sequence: CASSLRGGGYSDTEAFF. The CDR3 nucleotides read TGCGCCAGCAGCTTGAGGGGAGGTGGGTACAGCGACACTGAAGCTTTCTTT.

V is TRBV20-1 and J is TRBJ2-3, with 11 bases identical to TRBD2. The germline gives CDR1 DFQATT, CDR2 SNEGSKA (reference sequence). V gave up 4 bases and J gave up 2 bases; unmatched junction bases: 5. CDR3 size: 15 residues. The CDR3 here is CSATRLAGNTDTQYF. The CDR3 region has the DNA TGCAGTGCTACTCGACTAGCGGGGAACACAGATACGCAGTATTTT.

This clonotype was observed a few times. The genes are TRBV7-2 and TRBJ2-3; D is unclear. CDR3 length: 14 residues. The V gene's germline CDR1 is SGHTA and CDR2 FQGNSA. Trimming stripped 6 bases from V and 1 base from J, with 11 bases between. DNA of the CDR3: TGTGCCAGCAGGGCTATTTCGGGCACAGATACGCAGTATTTT. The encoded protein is CASRAISGTDTQYF. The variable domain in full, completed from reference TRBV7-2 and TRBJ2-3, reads GAGVSQSPSNKVTEKGKDVELRCDPISGHTALYWYRQSLGQGLEFLIYFQGNSAPDKSGLPSDRFSAERTGGSVSTLTIQRTQQEDSAVYLCASRAISGTDTQYFGPGTRLTVL.

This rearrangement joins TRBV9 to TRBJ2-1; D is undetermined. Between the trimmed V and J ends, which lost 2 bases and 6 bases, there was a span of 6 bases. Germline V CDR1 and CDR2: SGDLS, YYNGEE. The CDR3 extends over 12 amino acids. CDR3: CASSVKFNEQFF. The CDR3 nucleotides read TGTGCCAGCAGCGTTAAATTCAATGAGCAGTTCTTC.

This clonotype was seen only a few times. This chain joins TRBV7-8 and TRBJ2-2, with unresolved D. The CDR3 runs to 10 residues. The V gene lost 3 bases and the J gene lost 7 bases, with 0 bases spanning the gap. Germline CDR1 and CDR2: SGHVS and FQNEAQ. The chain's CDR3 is CASSFGELFF. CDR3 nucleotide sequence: TGTGCCAGCAGCTTCGGGGAGCTGTTTTTT.

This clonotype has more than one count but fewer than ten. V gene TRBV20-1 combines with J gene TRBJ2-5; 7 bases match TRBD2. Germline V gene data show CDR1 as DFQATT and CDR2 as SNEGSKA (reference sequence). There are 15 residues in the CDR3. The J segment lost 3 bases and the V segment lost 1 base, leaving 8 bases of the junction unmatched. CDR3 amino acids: CSARGKRGVEETQYF. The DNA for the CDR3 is TGCAGTGCTAGAGGAAAGCGGGGCGTGGAAGAGACCCAGTACTTC.

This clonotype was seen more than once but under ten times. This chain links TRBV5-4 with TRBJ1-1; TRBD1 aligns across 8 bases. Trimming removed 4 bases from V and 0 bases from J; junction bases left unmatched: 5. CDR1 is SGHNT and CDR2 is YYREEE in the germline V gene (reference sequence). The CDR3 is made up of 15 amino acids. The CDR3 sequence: CASSVYRGVNTEAFF. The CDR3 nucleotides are TGTGCCAGCAGCGTATACAGGGGGGTGAACACTGAAGCTTTCTTT.

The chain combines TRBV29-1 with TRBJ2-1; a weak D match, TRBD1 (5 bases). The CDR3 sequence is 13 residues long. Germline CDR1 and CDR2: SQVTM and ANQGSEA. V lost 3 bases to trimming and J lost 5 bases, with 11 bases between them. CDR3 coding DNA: TGCAGCGTTGATAGGACATACAACAATGAGCAGTTCTTC. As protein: CSVDRTYNNEQFF.

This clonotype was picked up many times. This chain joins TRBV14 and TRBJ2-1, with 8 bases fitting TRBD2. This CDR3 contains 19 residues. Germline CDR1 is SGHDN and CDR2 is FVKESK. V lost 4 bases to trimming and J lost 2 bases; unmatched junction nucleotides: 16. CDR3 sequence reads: CASSRPEGSGVSPYNEQFF. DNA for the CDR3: TGTGCCAGCAGCCGCCCGGAGGGTAGCGGGGTTTCGCCCTACAATGAGCAGTTCTTC.

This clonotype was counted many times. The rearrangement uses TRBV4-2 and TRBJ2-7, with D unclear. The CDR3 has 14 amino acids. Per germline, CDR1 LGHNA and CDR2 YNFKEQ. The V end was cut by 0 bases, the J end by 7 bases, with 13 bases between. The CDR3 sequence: CASSQDSTSREQYF. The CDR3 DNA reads TGTGCCAGCAGCCAAGATTCCACTTCGAGGGAGCAGTACTTC.

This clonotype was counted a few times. CDR3 loop: CASSLTGTGLNQPQHF. CDR3 bases: TGTGCCAGCAGTTTAACCGGGACAGGGCTTAATCAGCCCCAGCATTTT. The genes are TRBV27 and TRBJ1-5, with 9 bases lining up with TRBD1. Trimming took 2 bases from V and 4 from J; bases not matched to a gene: 6. The length of the CDR3 is 16 residues. Germline V gene sequence: CDR1 MNHEY, CDR2 SMNVEV (reference sequence).

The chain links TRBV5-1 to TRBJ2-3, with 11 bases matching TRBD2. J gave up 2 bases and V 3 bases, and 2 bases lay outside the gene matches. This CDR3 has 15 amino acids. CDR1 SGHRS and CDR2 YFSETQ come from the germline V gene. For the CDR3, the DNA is TGCGCCAGCAGCTCGACTAGCGGGACCACAGATACGCAGTATTTT. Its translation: CASSSTSGTTDTQYF.

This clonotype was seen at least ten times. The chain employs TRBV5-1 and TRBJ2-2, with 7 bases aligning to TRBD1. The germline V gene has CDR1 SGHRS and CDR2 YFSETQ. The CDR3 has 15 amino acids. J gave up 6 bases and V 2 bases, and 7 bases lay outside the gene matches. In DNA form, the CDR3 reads TGCGCCAGCAGCTTTATAGGGGGCGAGGCCGGGGAGCTGTTTTTT. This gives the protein CASSFIGGEAGELFF.

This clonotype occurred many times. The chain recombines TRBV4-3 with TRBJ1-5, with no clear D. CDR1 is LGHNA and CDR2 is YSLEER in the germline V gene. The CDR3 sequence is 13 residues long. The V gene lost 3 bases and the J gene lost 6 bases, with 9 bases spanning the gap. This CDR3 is CASSQALGQPQHF. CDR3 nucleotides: TGCGCCAGCAGCCAGGCCTTGGGTCAGCCCCAGCATTTT.

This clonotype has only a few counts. CDR3 in DNA: TGTGCCAGCAGCTCAACCCTTTCGATGAACACCGGGGAGCTGTTTTTT. It translates to CASSSTLSMNTGELFF. The chain joins TRBV3-1 to TRBJ2-2; D unresolved. Germline V gene lookup returns CDR1 LGHDT and CDR2 YNNKEL (reference sequence). The ends were cut back, 5 bases at V and 1 base at J, with 14 bases in the middle. The CDR3 length is 16 residues.

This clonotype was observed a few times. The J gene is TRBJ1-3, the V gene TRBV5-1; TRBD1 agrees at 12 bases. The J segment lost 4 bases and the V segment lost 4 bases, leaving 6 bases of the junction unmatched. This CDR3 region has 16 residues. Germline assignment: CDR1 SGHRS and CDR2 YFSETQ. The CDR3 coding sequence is TGCGCCAGCAGCGGCGGGACAGGGGGCGCCGGAAACACCATATATTTT. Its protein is CASSGGTGGAGNTIYF.

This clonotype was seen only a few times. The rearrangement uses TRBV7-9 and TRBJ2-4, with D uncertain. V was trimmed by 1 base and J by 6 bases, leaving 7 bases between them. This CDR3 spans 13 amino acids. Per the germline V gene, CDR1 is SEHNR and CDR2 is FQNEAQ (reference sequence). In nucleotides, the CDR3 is TGTGCCAGCAGCTTAGATTGGGGAAACATTCAGTACTTC. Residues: CASSLDWGNIQYF.

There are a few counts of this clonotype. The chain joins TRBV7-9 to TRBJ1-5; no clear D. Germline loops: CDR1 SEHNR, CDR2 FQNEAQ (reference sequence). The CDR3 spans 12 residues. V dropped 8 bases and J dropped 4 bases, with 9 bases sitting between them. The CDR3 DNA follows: TGTGCCAGCTCACCCGAGAATCAGCCCCAGCATTTT. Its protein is CASSPENQPQHF.

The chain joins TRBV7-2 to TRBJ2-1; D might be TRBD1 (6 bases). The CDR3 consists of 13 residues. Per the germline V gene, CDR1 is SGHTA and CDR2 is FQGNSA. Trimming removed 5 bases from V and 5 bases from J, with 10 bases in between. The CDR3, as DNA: TGTGCCAGCAGCAGTGGACAGCACAATGAGCAGTTCTTC. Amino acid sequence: CASSSGQHNEQFF.

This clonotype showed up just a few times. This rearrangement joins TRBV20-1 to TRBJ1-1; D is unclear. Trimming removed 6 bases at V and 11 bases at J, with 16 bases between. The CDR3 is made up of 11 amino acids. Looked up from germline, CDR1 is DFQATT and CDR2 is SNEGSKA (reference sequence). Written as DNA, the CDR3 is TGCAGTGCGCCCAGTGATGCGGTGGCTTTCTTT. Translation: CSAPSDAVAFF.